This TCR beta chain was captured in a study of shared clonotypes between healthy human individuals. Study-level information: CD8 memory received one plate per donor, CD8 naive two, CD4 memory three and CD4 naive three.

Turning to this clone: The antigen is not known.

V lost 5 bases and J lost 1, with 6 bases in between. From germline, CDR1 is MNHNS and CDR2 SASEGT. This CDR3 has 14 residues. Generated by immunoSEQ multiplex PCR, the TCRdb table keeps only in-frame clones and is missing some. The sample has over 850,000 clones; approximately 78% are singletons. Points from the study as a whole: The small donor group covered limited genetic and exposure diversity.

This chain connects TRBV6-1 to TRBJ2-6; D not resolved. Sequencing was performed on memory CD4+ T cells from PBMCs. Documented subset: CD45RA-negative fraction. This TCR was sampled from a man between 18 and 35 years old in good health. Some clones in this sample may be carry-over from other donors' samples. In nucleotides, the CDR3 is TGTGCCAGCAGTATCCGGTCTGGGGCCAACGTCCTGACTTTC. Translation: CASSIRSGANVLTF.